A single sample is the source of the 20 T cell receptor beta chains below, sequenced in a study of CD8+CD57+ T cells in acquired aplastic anemia. The study profiled TCR beta VDJ and CDR3 using genomic DNA as template. TCRdb ran MiXCR on the reads and lists one entry per CDR3 protein. This table has over 150,000 distinct CDR3 sequences, 71% appearing once. Before being chosen for sequencing, patients had shown CD8+CD57+ cell expansion by flow cytometry. Source material: sorted CD4+, CD8+, or CD8+CD57+ T cells (not recorded which) from PBMCs. The receptors stem from a human donor with aplastic anemia.

The chain joins TRBV6-5 to TRBJ2-7; TRBD2 is a possible D gene (5 bases). CDR1 and CDR2 (germline): MNHEY, SVGAGI. CDR3 length equals 12 residues. The ends were cut back, 10 bases at V and 3 bases at J, with 13 bases in the middle. The CDR3 DNA reads as TGTGCCATAACTAGTACCCTCTACGAGCAGTACTTC. It specifies CAITSTLYEQYF.

This clonotype was counted only a few times. The chain recombines TRBV25-1 with TRBJ2-5; D is perhaps TRBD2 (6 bases). The germline V gene has CDR1 MGHDK and CDR2 SYGVNS. Trimming shortened V by 5 bases and J by 4 bases, and 17 bases separated the two germline ends. There are 15 residues in the CDR3. CDR3 protein: CASSLLGGAGETQYF. For the CDR3, the DNA is TGTGCCAGCAGTCTTTTGGGGGGAGCGGGAGAGACCCAGTACTTC.

The gene calls are TRBV2 and TRBJ2-4; D perhaps matches TRBD1 (5 bases). There are 13 residues in the CDR3. Trimming pared 3 bases from V and 7 bases from J, leaving 10 bases between. CDR1 and CDR2 (germline): SNHLY, FYNNEI. The CDR3, as DNA: TGTGCCAGCAGTGAGGTTGACAGCAACATTCAGTACTTC. Its protein product is CASSEVDSNIQYF.

This chain connects TRBV12-3 or TRBV12-4 to TRBJ1-2; tentative D call: TRBD1 (6 bases). The CDR3 has 14 amino acids. CDR3 loop: CASGLLTGINGYTF. CDR3 DNA: TGTGCTAGTGGTTTGTTGACAGGTATTAATGGCTACACCTTC.

The rearrangement uses TRBV20-1 and TRBJ1-1; no firm D call. Per the germline V gene, CDR1 is DFQATT and CDR2 is SNEGSKA (reference sequence). CDR3 length equals 13 residues. The V end was cut by 5 bases, the J end by 0 bases, with 10 bases between. CDR3: CSAAEVVNTEAFF. CDR3 DNA sequence: TGCAGTGCTGCAGAGGTCGTGAACACTGAAGCTTTCTTT.

This clonotype was found once. The chain carries TRBV7-9 and TRBJ2-3; no firm D call. Germline V gene lookup returns CDR1 SEHNR and CDR2 FQNEAQ (reference sequence). V lost 8 bases to trimming and J lost 9 bases, with 18 bases between them. The CDR3 spans 13 residues. The CDR3 sequence is CASRQGSDSTQYF. The DNA of the CDR3 is TGTGCCAGCCGTCAAGGGTCCGACTCCACGCAGTATTTT.

The chain employs TRBV7-8 and TRBJ1-1; possible D gene TRBD1, 6 bases. The CDR3 has 14 residues. Germline V gene data show CDR1 as SGHVS and CDR2 as FQNEAQ. Trimming left V 5 bases short and J 5 bases short, with 15 bases between. The CDR3 DNA is TGTGCCAGCAGCCCCAGGGGCGTGGGGACTGAAGCTTTCTTT. Translating gives CASSPRGVGTEAFF.

The rearrangement links TRBV19 to TRBJ2-2; 8 bases line up with TRBD1. The germline CDR1 and CDR2 sequences are LNHDA and SQIVND (reference sequence). Unmatched junction bases numbered 3, after V lost 2 bases and J lost 4 bases. This CDR3 has 15 amino acids. CDR3 protein: CASSISGGLTGELFF. In DNA, the CDR3 is TGTGCCAGTAGTATATCAGGGGGCCTCACCGGGGAGCTGTTTTTT.

This clonotype was picked up one time. The V gene is TRBV15, the J gene TRBJ1-1; D gene ambiguous. Germline CDR1 and CDR2: LNHNV and YYDKDF (reference sequence). V lost 5 bases to trimming and J lost 6 bases, with 25 bases between them. This CDR3 is built from 17 residues. The CDR3 nucleotides are TGTGCCACCAGCGGGCGACATATCAGGCGGGATAACTCTGAAGCTTTCTTT. Translated, it gives CATSGRHIRRDNSEAFF.

On this clonotype itself: An end of the junction does not agree with germline; a read error may underlie this. The chain combines TRBV7-2 with TRBJ1-1; perhaps TRBD1 as D (5 bases). Germline V CDR1 and CDR2: SGHTA, FQGNSA. CDR3 size: 15 residues. The CDR3 DNA reads TGTGCCAGCAGCGTAGCTCGGGGGATGAACACTGAAGCTTTCTTT. Residues: CASSVARGMNTEAFF.

Comment on this clonotype: At one end, the junction sequence differs from germline, possibly due to a read error. The rearrangement uses TRBV7-8 and TRBJ2-7, with 9 bases matching TRBD1. CDR3 length: 15 amino acids. Germline loops: CDR1 SGHVS, CDR2 FQNEAQ. CDR3 bases: TGCGCCAGCAGCCAAGGTGGCGGACAGGGGTACGAGCAGTACTTC. This gives the protein CASSQGGGQGYEQYF.

The gene calls are TRBV20-1 and TRBJ2-2; no firm D call. CDR3 size: 15 residues. With 0 bases removed from V and 0 bases from J, the gap between germline ends came to 8 bases. Per germline, CDR1 DFQATT and CDR2 SNEGSKA (reference sequence). The CDR3 DNA follows: TGCAGTGCTAGAGATGCCAGTTCGAACACCGGGGAGCTGTTTTTT. This sequence encodes CSARDASSNTGELFF.

CDR3 sequence (DNA): TGTGCCAGCAGCTTGTTCGGGAAGAACGAGCAGTACTTC. This translates into CASSLFGKNEQYF. The gene calls are TRBV7-2 and TRBJ2-7; a possible D gene is TRBD2 (5 bases). This CDR3 comprises 13 residues. Germline V CDR1 and CDR2: SGHTA, FQGNSA. Trimming cost V 3 bases and J 5 bases, with 11 bases left between them.

The V and J genes are TRBV7-2 and TRBJ1-3; 7 bases fit TRBD1. The CDR3 length is 14 residues. In germline, CDR1 is SGHTA, CDR2 FQGNSA. V gave up 1 base and J gave up 9 bases; unmatched junction bases: 6. CDR3 in amino acids: CASSLEPQGGTIYF. The CDR3 DNA follows: TGTGCCAGCAGCTTAGAACCCCAGGGGGGCACCATATATTTT.

The table lists this clonotype with a few counts. This chain uses TRBV29-1 with TRBJ1-4, with unresolved D. Trimming took 7 bases from V and 5 from J, leaving 11 bases between them. Germline assignment: CDR1 SQVTM and CDR2 ANQGSEA. CDR3 length: 12 amino acids. CDR3 region: CSGGDGNEKLFF. CDR3 coding DNA: TGCAGCGGAGGTGATGGGAATGAAAAACTGTTTTTT.

This clonotype was observed a single time. The chain links TRBV7-2 to TRBJ1-1; D call uncertain. The CDR3 consists of 11 residues. V was clipped by 2 bases and J by 8 bases, with 6 bases between them. Germline CDR1 and CDR2: SGHTA and FQGNSA. The CDR3 DNA reads as TGTGCCAGCAGCTTATTCAGCGAAGCTTTCTTT. It specifies CASSLFSEAFF.

This chain connects TRBV2 to TRBJ1-4; D may be TRBD1 (5 bases). Germline V gene lookup returns CDR1 SNHLY and CDR2 FYNNEI. Trimming stripped 8 bases from V and 0 bases from J, with 19 bases between. The CDR3 is made up of 17 amino acids. The CDR3 region has the DNA TGTGCCAGCTTCGGGACTCACTTAGCCACAACTAATGAAAAACTGTTTTTT. This translates into CASFGTHLATTNEKLFF.

This clonotype was recorded at least ten times. The rearrangement links TRBV6-5 to TRBJ2-1, with 7 nucleotides matching TRBD2. The junction had 8 bases not matched to a gene; V was cut back by 6 bases and J by 3 bases. Germline V gene sequence: CDR1 MNHEY, CDR2 SVGAGI. The length of the CDR3 is 15 residues. The DNA for the CDR3 is TGTGCCAGCAGCCCTACTCTAGCGGTCTACAATGAGCAGTTCTTC. Its translation is CASSPTLAVYNEQFF.

The rearrangement joins TRBV7-9 to TRBJ2-7; D unclear. CDR1 and CDR2 (germline): SEHNR, FQNEAQ (reference sequence). CDR3 size: 13 residues. V was pared by 1 base and J by 4 bases, with 8 bases between. CDR3 sequence (DNA): TGTGCCAGCAGCTTAGAGACACCGTACGAGCAGTACTTC. Translation: CASSLETPYEQYF.

The table lists this clonotype with a few counts. The junction differs from germline at one of its ends, possibly a read error. The V and J genes are TRBV7-3 and TRBJ2-2, with D tentatively TRBD2 (6 bases). The germline CDR1 and CDR2 sequences are SGHTA and FQGTGA. The CDR3 totals 15 residues. The CDR3: CASSQGGSSYNEQFF. For the CDR3, the DNA is TGTGCCAGCAGCCAAGGAGGGAGCTCCTACAATGAGCAGTTTTTT.